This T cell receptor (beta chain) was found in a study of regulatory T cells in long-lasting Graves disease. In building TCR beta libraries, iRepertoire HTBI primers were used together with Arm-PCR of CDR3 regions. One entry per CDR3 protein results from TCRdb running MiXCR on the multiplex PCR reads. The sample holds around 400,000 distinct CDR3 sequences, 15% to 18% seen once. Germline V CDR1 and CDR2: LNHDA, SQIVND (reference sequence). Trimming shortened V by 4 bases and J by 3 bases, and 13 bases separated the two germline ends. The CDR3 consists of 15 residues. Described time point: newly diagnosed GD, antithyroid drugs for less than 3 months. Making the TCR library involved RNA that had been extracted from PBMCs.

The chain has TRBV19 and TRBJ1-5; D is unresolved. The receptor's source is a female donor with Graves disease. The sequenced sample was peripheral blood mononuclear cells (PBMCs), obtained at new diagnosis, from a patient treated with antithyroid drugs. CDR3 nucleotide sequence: TGTGCCAGTAGTAACCCGAGAGACTACAATCAGCCCCAGCATTTT. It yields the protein CASSNPRDYNQPQHF.